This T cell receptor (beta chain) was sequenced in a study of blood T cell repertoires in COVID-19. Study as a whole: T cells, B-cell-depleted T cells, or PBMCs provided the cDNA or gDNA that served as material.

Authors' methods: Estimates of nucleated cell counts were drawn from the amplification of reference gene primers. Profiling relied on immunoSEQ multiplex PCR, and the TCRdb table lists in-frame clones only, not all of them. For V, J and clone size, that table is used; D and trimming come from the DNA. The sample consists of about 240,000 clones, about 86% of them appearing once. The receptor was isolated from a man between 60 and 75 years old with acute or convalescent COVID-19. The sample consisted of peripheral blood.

The CDR3 nucleotides read TGTGCCAGCAGCCCCCTAGCGGTCCAAGCCAAAAACATTCAGTACTTC. Protein sequence: CASSPLAVQAKNIQYF. This rearrangement joins TRBV7-2 to TRBJ2-4; 7 bases fit TRBD2. J lost 0 bases, V lost 5 bases, and 7 bases had no gene match. CDR1 is SGHTA and CDR2 is FQGNSA in the germline V gene. The CDR3 has 16 amino acids.